One and the same sample provided the 27 T cell receptor beta chains below, sequenced in a study of blood T cell repertoires in COVID-19. Measured with immunoSEQ multiplex PCR; TCRdb has only the in-frame clones, and not every one. The repertoire has over 80,000 clones, approximately 89% of them found once; the top ten carry about 20%. Sample: peripheral blood. Source of these receptors: a human donor in a cohort sampled during active COVID-19.

This chain uses TRBV6-5 with TRBJ1-1; D possibly corresponds to TRBD1 (5 bases). Germline CDR1 is MNHEY and CDR2 is SVGAGI. Trimming left V 7 bases short and J 4 bases short, with 16 bases between. The CDR3 extends over 14 amino acids. The CDR3 nucleotides are TGTGCCAGCATCGGCACAGGTCGACCCACTGAAGCTTTCTTT. Protein product: CASIGTGRPTEAFF.

The chain couples TRBV4-3 to TRBJ1-2; D uncertain. Deletions cut 0 bases from V and 4 bases from J, with 3 bases between. The CDR3 runs 12 residues. Germline CDR1 is LGHNA and CDR2 is YSLEER. The CDR3 bases are TGCGCCAGCAGCCAAGACAGCTATGGCTACACCTTC. Its protein is CASSQDSYGYTF.

The chain has TRBV21-1 and TRBJ2-5; the D call of TRBD2 is as the table states it, not checked on the DNA. TRBV21-1 is described as a pseudogene. This CDR3 has 22 residues. CDR3 in DNA: TGTGCCAGCAGCAAATGCGGCGCTCGGCGGGAGGGCTTGATTCGTGTGTTAGAGACCCAGTACTTC. This codes for CASSKCGARREGLIRVLETQYF.

The chain combines TRBV18 with TRBJ1-4, with TRBD1 matching 7 bases. Germline V lookup: CDR1 KGHSH, CDR2 LQKENI. The CDR3 extends over 14 amino acids. V shed 5 bases, J shed 10 bases, and the junction held 10 bases outside the gene matches. CDR3 DNA: TGTGCCAGCTCAACGGGACAGCCTGAAGGAAAACTGTTTTTT. Its translation is CASSTGQPEGKLFF.

The chain links TRBV6-6 to TRBJ2-5; D gene unclear. In germline, CDR1 is MNHNY, CDR2 SVGAGI (reference sequence). Trimming removed 3 bases from V and 0 bases from J, with 14 bases in between. CDR3 length: 16 amino acids. The CDR3 coding sequence is TGTGCCAGCAGTTATGGGCCACCCCGGTACCAAGAGACCCAGTACTTC. The encoded protein is CASSYGPPRYQETQYF.

This clone occurred once. The gene calls are TRBV21-1 and TRBJ2-2; TRBD2 is the table's D call, not checked against the DNA. TRBV21-1 is noted as a pseudogene. The CDR3 spans 17 residues. The CDR3 DNA is TGTGCCAGCAGCAAAACTCGGGGGGGACTGAACACCGGGGAGCTGTTTTTT. Translation: CASSKTRGGLNTGELFF.

This clone has only one observation. V is TRBV7-3 and J is TRBJ2-1; possible D gene TRBD1, 6 bases. The V and J ends lost 5 bases and 6 bases respectively, with 14 bases between them. Germline lookup yields CDR1 SGHTA and CDR2 FQGTGA. The CDR3 totals 14 residues. CDR3 residues: CASSPHRDPNEQFF. In DNA, the CDR3 is TGTGCCAGCAGCCCTCACAGGGACCCCAATGAGCAGTTCTTC. Complete variable domain (other parts from reference TRBV7-3 and TRBJ2-1): GAGVSQTPSNKVTEKGKYVELRCDPISGHTALYWYRQSLGQGPEFLIYFQGTGAADDSGLPNDRFFAVRPEGSVSTLKIQRTERGDSAVYLCASSPHRDPNEQFFGPGTRLTVL.

The chain has TRBV12-3 or TRBV12-4 and TRBJ1-1; D not certain. V lost 2 bases and J lost 1, with 5 bases in between. This CDR3 is built from 13 residues. CDR3 protein: CASSLFQNTEAFF. CDR3 DNA: TGTGCCAGCAGTTTATTTCAGAACACTGAAGCTTTCTTT.

The chain is built from TRBV7-9 and TRBJ2-3; 10 bases are shared with TRBD2. There are 16 residues in the CDR3. Germline V CDR1 and CDR2: SEHNR, FQNEAQ (reference sequence). With 2 bases clipped from V and 4 bases from J, the junction kept 6 bases outside the gene matches. The CDR3 DNA is TGTGCCAGCAGCTTATTCCTAGCGGGAGTGGCAGATACGCAGTATTTT. This codes for CASSLFLAGVADTQYF.

The V and J genes are TRBV5-1 and TRBJ1-1; TRBD1 might be the D (5 bases). In germline, CDR1 is SGHRS, CDR2 YFSETQ. There are 16 residues in the CDR3. The V end was cut by 3 bases, the J end by 0 bases, with 15 bases between. The CDR3 region is CASSYRSTDLNTEAFF. For the CDR3, the DNA is TGCGCCAGCAGCTACCGATCGACAGACCTGAACACTGAAGCTTTCTTT.

The table lists this clone with a count of one. The chain employs TRBV15 and TRBJ2-1, with TRBD2 identical over 8 bases. V shed 1 base and J 9 bases; nucleotides not matched to a gene: 5. The CDR3 extends over 14 amino acids. The germline CDR1 and CDR2 sequences are LNHNV and YYDKDF (reference sequence). The CDR3 protein is CATSRVGSGIEQFF. Written as DNA, the CDR3 is TGTGCCACCAGCAGAGTTGGTAGCGGGATTGAGCAGTTCTTC.

The chain couples TRBV27 to TRBJ2-1; no clear D. Trimming pared 3 bases from V and 0 bases from J, leaving 3 bases between. CDR1 and CDR2 from the germline V gene are MNHEY and SMNVEV (reference sequence). The CDR3 runs 13 residues. Written as DNA, the CDR3 is TGTGCCAGCAGTTTGAGCTCCTACAATGAGCAGTTCTTC. Translating gives CASSLSSYNEQFF.

The chain employs TRBV4-2 and TRBJ1-5, with TRBD1 matching 7 bases. Looked up from germline, CDR1 is LGHNA and CDR2 is YNFKEQ. There are 16 residues in the CDR3. V was pared by 0 bases and J by 0 bases, with 2 bases of the junction left unmatched. The CDR3 loop is CASSQEGQNSNQPQHF. The DNA for the CDR3 is TGTGCCAGCAGCCAAGAGGGACAGAATAGCAATCAGCCCCAGCATTTT.

The chain links TRBV6-5 to TRBJ1-6; 8 nucleotides agree with TRBD1. The V gene's germline CDR1 is MNHEY and CDR2 SVGAGI. Trimming took 4 bases from V and 10 from J; bases not matched to a gene: 6. This CDR3 spans 14 amino acids. The CDR3 loop reads CASSSGQGRSPLHF. The CDR3 DNA reads as TGTGCCAGCAGTTCAGGACAGGGCCGGTCACCCCTCCACTTT.

This chain connects TRBV7-9 to TRBJ1-6, with TRBD1 identical over 10 bases. CDR3 size: 15 residues. Germline lookup yields CDR1 SEHNR and CDR2 FQNEAQ (reference sequence). Unmatched junction bases numbered 5, after V lost 5 bases and J lost 7 bases. The chain's CDR3 is CASSAGTGDNSPLHF. CDR3 coding DNA: TGTGCCAGCAGCGCCGGGACAGGGGACAATTCACCCCTCCACTTT.

The CDR3 coding sequence is TGTGCCAGCACCTTTAGGCGGGGGTTCACGGGTGAAAAACTGTTTTTT. This encodes CASTFRRGFTGEKLFF. The V and J genes are TRBV5-6 and TRBJ1-4; a possible D gene is TRBD1 (5 bases). V lost 6 bases to trimming and J lost 7 bases, with 22 bases between them. The germline CDR1 and CDR2 sequences are SGHDT and YYEEEE. The length of the CDR3 is 16 residues.

V gene TRBV4-1 combines with J gene TRBJ2-4, with 11 bases identical to TRBD2. CDR1 is MGHRA, CDR2 YSYEKL, per germline. The J segment lost 7 bases and the V segment lost 1 base, leaving 9 bases of the junction unmatched. The length of the CDR3 is 17 residues. The CDR3 bases are TGCGCCAGCAGCCAAGGAATCTTGACTAGCGGGATGAACATTCAGTACTTC. This encodes CASSQGILTSGMNIQYF.

The table lists this clone with a count of one. The rearrangement uses TRBV5-4 and TRBJ2-2; 11 bases match TRBD2. With 4 bases clipped from V and 5 bases from J, the junction kept 10 bases outside the gene matches. CDR1 SGHNT and CDR2 YYREEE come from the germline V gene (reference sequence). The CDR3 runs 17 residues. Here the CDR3 reads CASSPVTSGKLTGELFF. The DNA of the CDR3 is TGTGCCAGCAGCCCCGTGACTAGCGGGAAGTTAACCGGGGAGCTGTTTTTT.

The chain employs TRBV27 and TRBJ2-3; tentative D call: TRBD2 (6 bases). Germline CDR1 is MNHEY and CDR2 is SMNVEV (reference sequence). CDR3 size: 13 residues. V was pared by 10 bases and J by 2 bases, with 13 bases between. The CDR3 loop reads CATGSPPTDTQYF. In nucleotides, the CDR3 is TGTGCCACCGGGAGTCCACCCACAGATACGCAGTATTTT.

The V call is TRBV10-3, the J call TRBJ1-1; the D gene is possibly TRBD1 (6 bases). The germline V gene encodes CDR1 ENHRY and CDR2 SYGVKD. V lost 11 bases and J lost 7, with 20 bases in between. This CDR3 is 13 amino acids long. The CDR3 reads CAAEWDQGREAFF. The DNA for the CDR3 is TGTGCCGCCGAATGGGACCAGGGGCGTGAAGCTTTCTTT.

This chain connects TRBV4-1 to TRBJ2-1, with a tentative D call TRBD2 (6 bases). Germline lookup yields CDR1 MGHRA and CDR2 YSYEKL. CDR3 size: 17 residues. Trimming cost V 4 bases and J 4 bases, with 20 bases left between them. CDR3 DNA sequence: TGCGCCAGCAGCCCGGAAGGTCCGGGAGCGGTTTACAATGAGCAGTTCTTC. This sequence encodes CASSPEGPGAVYNEQFF.

Only one count was recorded for this clone. The V gene is TRBV7-6, the J gene TRBJ1-6; no firm D call. CDR3 length: 13 amino acids. The germline CDR1 and CDR2 sequences are SGHVS and FNYEAQ. V lost 2 bases, J lost 9 bases, and 8 bases lay in between. The CDR3 DNA sequence: TGTGCCAGCAGCTTAACCCCGGGTTCACCCCTCCACTTT. Protein: CASSLTPGSPLHF.

The rearrangement links TRBV4-3 to TRBJ1-4; D may be TRBD1 (5 bases). The CDR3 runs 15 residues. Germline V gene lookup returns CDR1 LGHNA and CDR2 YSLEER. V was clipped by 0 bases and J by 8 bases, with 13 bases between them. The CDR3 loop is CASSQDTGGEEKLFF. The CDR3 coding sequence is TGCGCCAGCAGCCAAGATACCGGGGGGGAAGAAAAACTGTTTTTT.

This sequence joins TRBV5-4 and TRBJ2-7, with 9 bases matching TRBD2. Germline CDR1 reads SGHNT; CDR2 reads YYREEE (reference sequence). CDR3 length: 15 residues. J was trimmed by 3 bases and V by 2 bases; bases with no gene match: 6. CDR3 residues: CASSLAGGGNYEQYF. The CDR3 DNA sequence: TGTGCCAGCAGCTTAGCGGGAGGAGGGAACTACGAGCAGTACTTC.

This clone was observed a single time. The chain carries TRBV15 and TRBJ1-5; D unresolved. Germline V gives CDR1 LNHNV, CDR2 YYDKDF (reference sequence). Trimming removed 0 bases at V and 5 bases at J, with 5 bases between. The CDR3 is made up of 13 amino acids. DNA of the CDR3: TGTGCCACCAGCAGAGACTTCCATCAGCCCCAGCATTTT. Translated: CATSRDFHQPQHF.

The chain recombines TRBV29-1 with TRBJ1-3, with 10 bases matching TRBD1. Trimming took 6 bases from V and 0 from J; bases not matched to a gene: 5. The CDR3 is made up of 15 amino acids. The V gene's germline CDR1 is SQVTM and CDR2 ANQGSEA. This chain's CDR3 is CSVRQGASSGNTIYF. CDR3 nucleotides: TGCAGCGTAAGACAGGGGGCGAGCTCTGGAAACACCATATATTTT.

This clone was counted a single time. A read error is likely, as this CDR3 ends without the conserved phenylalanine or tryptophan. The DNA is left out, because the CDR3 cannot be placed on it with certainty; the CDR3 is given as TCRdb lists it. This chain joins TRBV6-5 and TRBJ2-3; the D call in the table, TRBD1, was not verified against the DNA. The germline gives CDR1 MNHEY, CDR2 SVGAGI. The CDR3 is made up of 13 amino acids, end residues included. The CDR3 here is CASSYHVGGGRIL.